This TCR beta chain is from a study of identical twins. The CDR3 has 17 amino acids. Looked up from germline, CDR1 is MNHEY and CDR2 is SMNVEV (reference sequence). V was shortened by 3 bases and J by 2 bases, with 19 bases between the two germline ends. Points on this clonotype: Its matching antigen is unknown.

Study conclusions and caveats: Models underestimated how often monozygotic twins shared out-of-frame TCR alpha. Insertion counts were lower in abundant cord blood beta clonotypes, a trend that memory repertoires did not show.

All donors were healthy, and all were Caucasian. The cDNA had a unique molecular identifier and a template-switch universal primer site. TCRdb analysed the 5' RACE reads with MiXCR anew, one entry per CDR3 protein. This repertoire shows 200,000 to 250,000 distinct CDR3 sequences, approximately 7% found once; its top ten account for roughly 3.6%. Another study also made use of these data, one on yellow fever vaccine responses in identical twins.

The sample comprised memory (CD45RO+) T cells sorted from blood. The chain combines TRBV27 with TRBJ1-1, with D possibly matching TRBD1 (5 bases). The clonotype was recovered from a woman younger than 30 in good health. The CDR3 loop is CASSLGPPGPVNTEAFF. CDR3 in DNA: TGTGCCAGCAGTTTGGGACCACCGGGACCGGTTAACACTGAAGCTTTCTTT.